Described below is a single T cell receptor (beta chain) sequence and its context. Its matching antigen is unknown. The record originates from a study of blood T cells in healthy people across ages. Study at large: About one barcoded TCR beta cDNA was captured per two T cells. Study conclusions and caveats: Correlation between TCR beta diversity and naive T cell percentage was strong.

The second PCR ran roughly 7 to 12 cycles with a sample-barcoded 5' primer and J-beta primers. Researchers report that a template-switch adaptor with 12 random nucleotides tagged each cDNA molecule. TCRdb reanalysed the 5' RACE reads using MiXCR and keeps one entry per CDR3 protein. Of around 800,000 distinct CDR3 sequences listed, about 45% were seen once; the top ten hold about a sixth. The CDR3 is made up of 16 amino acids. CDR1 is SGDLS, CDR2 YYNGEE, per germline. The sequencing input was blood. V and J are TRBV9 and TRBJ2-1; 11 bases are shared with TRBD2. The J call may be mistaken, given a closer DNA end match to TRBJ2-7. The receptor comes from a man of 80 years or more in good health. CDR3: CASSVLAGGTNNEQYF. The CDR3 nucleotides are TGTGCCAGCAGCGTTTTAGCGGGAGGGACTAATAATGAGCAGTACTTC.